This passage covers 7 T cell receptor beta chains from one sample sequenced in a study of Ad26.COV2.S vaccination and SARS-CoV-2 variants (dated by TCRdb to about 2021). The intended sense of this specimen's treatment or condition label: around 19 received Ad26.COV2.S at low or high dose, single or two shots; several received placebo; per-sample allocation not given. For vaccine and placebo recipients, repertoires were sequenced using samples collected on day 63 after the first injection. Library method: the immunoSEQ multiplex PCR assay. Drawn from immuneACCESS, this table holds only the in-frame rearrangements with V and J called that TCRdb kept. Clones are partly lost; checked studies trace under half to an unresolved V gene and leave the rest unexplained. This sample is represented by over 250,000 clones; approximately 89% of them were singletons. The top ten constitute 2.5% to 3.5% of the sample.

The starting material was peripheral blood, obtained in a trial of Ad26.COV2.S vaccine versus placebo. These receptors all come from a person between 18 and 65 years old who received the Ad26.COV2.S COVID-19 vaccine or a placebo.

The genes are TRBV6-1 and TRBJ2-1; weak D call: TRBD1 (6 bases). Trimming cost V 2 bases and J 4 bases, with 9 bases left between them. The CDR3 runs to 14 residues. Germline V lookup: CDR1 MNHNS, CDR2 SASEGT. The CDR3 region is CASSETGPYNEQFF. CDR3 in DNA: TGTGCCAGCAGTGAAACAGGGCCATACAATGAGCAGTTCTTC.

The V gene is TRBV27, the J gene TRBJ2-7, with 13 positions matching TRBD2. Germline V lookup: CDR1 MNHEY, CDR2 SMNVEV (reference sequence). The CDR3 covers 16 residues. V was pared by 4 bases and J by 4 bases, with 7 bases of the junction left unmatched. The CDR3 bases are TGTGCCAGCAGTTCGCGGGGGACTAGCGGGATTTACGAGCAGTACTTC. Protein sequence: CASSSRGTSGIYEQYF.

The chain links TRBV4-1 to TRBJ2-3, with unresolved D. CDR3 length: 15 residues. The V end was cut by 4 bases, the J end by 2 bases, with 13 bases between. From germline, CDR1 is MGHRA and CDR2 YSYEKL. This chain's CDR3 is CASSRVTGNTDTQYF. The CDR3 region has the DNA TGCGCCAGCAGCCGGGTTACCGGTAACACAGATACGCAGTATTTT.

The chain links TRBV11-2 to TRBJ1-2; the D gene is possibly TRBD1 (6 bases). Germline values: CDR1 SGHAT, CDR2 FQNNGV. V dropped 0 bases and J dropped 2 bases, with 10 bases sitting between them. This CDR3 has 15 residues. The CDR3: CASSLDLGANYGYTF. The CDR3, as DNA: TGTGCCAGCAGCTTAGATCTGGGGGCAAACTATGGCTACACCTTC. Full variable domain (rest looked up from reference TRBV11-2 and TRBJ1-2): EAGVAQSPRYKIIEKRQSVAFWCNPISGHATLYWYQQILGQGPKLLIQFQNNGVVDDSQLPKDRFSAERLKGVDSTLKIQPAKLEDSAVYLCASSLDLGANYGYTFGSGTRLTVV.

J is TRBJ1-2 and V is TRBV7-2, with TRBD1 as a possible D gene (5 bases). V dropped 1 base and J dropped 6 bases, with 15 bases sitting between them. Germline assignment: CDR1 SGHTA and CDR2 FQGNSA. The CDR3 length is 15 residues. The DNA of the CDR3 is TGTGCCAGCAGCTTAGAATCGGGCAGGGTCGATGGCTACACCTTC. Its translation: CASSLESGRVDGYTF.

This chain links TRBV7-2 with TRBJ2-3; 10 bases align to TRBD2. Germline V gene lookup returns CDR1 SGHTA and CDR2 FQGNSA. Trimming at V came to 2 bases and at J to 4 bases, leaving 6 bases not matched to a gene. CDR3 size: 16 residues. CDR3 nucleotides: TGTGCCAGCAGCTTACTAGCGGGAGTGTGGCCAGATACGCAGTATTTT. This sequence encodes CASSLLAGVWPDTQYF.

The chain is built from TRBV7-9 and TRBJ1-1; D call uncertain. Germline-derived CDR1 and CDR2 are SEHNR and FQNEAQ (reference sequence). The CDR3 is 14 residues long. V lost 3 bases and J 2 bases, leaving 10 bases between the germline ends. The CDR3 nucleotides are TGTGCCAGCAGCTTCGGGAGCCTTAACACTGAAGCTTTCTTT. It yields the protein CASSFGSLNTEAFF. Looking up the rest from reference TRBV7-9 and TRBJ1-1 gives the full variable domain: DTGVSQNPRHKITKRGQNVTFRCDPISEHNRLYWYRQTLGQGPEFLTYFQNEAQLEKSRLLSDRFSAERPKGSFSTLEIQRTEQGDSAMYLCASSFGSLNTEAFFGQGTRLTVV.